These T cell receptor beta chains were read from a single sample in a study of T cell repertoires in cytomegalovirus infection. TCRdb re-derived calls from the reads in MiXCR, one entry per CDR3 protein. The top ten clones hold about 13% of a sample with around 530,000 distinct CDR3 sequences, about 26% of them seen once. The sequenced material came from PBMCs. All receptors come from a human donor in good health (CMV status not recorded). Some clones in this sample may be carry-over from other donors' samples. Each CDR3 is given with its conserved first and last residue. The D gene is left open where the match is weak. Only some rows state a clone size, as once, few, many or a class for expanded clones.

abundance	d_gene	j_gene	v_gene	CDR3nt	CDR3aa
many	-	TRBJ2-3	TRBV6-5	TGTGCCAGCAGTTACTCGCGATTCACAGATACGCAGTATTTT	CASSYSRFTDTQYF
-	TRBD2	TRBJ2-1	TRBV29-1	TGCAGCGTACTAGCGGGAGGGAGTGAAGAGCAGTTCTTC	CSVLAGGSEEQFF
-	TRBD2	TRBJ2-1	TRBV7-9	TGTGCCAGCAGCCCCCCCGGAGTAGCGGGAAATGAGCAGTTCTTC	CASSPPGVAGNEQFF
many	-	TRBJ2-2	TRBV7-2	TGTGCCAGCAGTCAGGAGGAGGCCGGGGAGCTGTTTTTT	CASSQEEAGELFF
-	TRBD2	TRBJ2-5	TRBV7-9	TGTGCCAGCAGCTTAGTTGGCCTAGCGGAAGAGACCCAGTACTTC	CASSLVGLAEETQYF
-	-	TRBJ1-6	TRBV4-1	TGCGCCAGCAGCCAAGGCACCCAGGTTTCACCCCTCCACTTT	CASSQGTQVSPLHF
-	-	TRBJ1-1	TRBV9	TGTGCCAGCAGCGTAGGTTCGGGTCGCACTGAAGCTTTCTTT	CASSVGSGRTEAFF
-	-	TRBJ2-3	TRBV2	TGTGCCAGCAGCCTAGATGTGGAGGTCGGCACAGATACGCAGTATTTT	CASSLDVEVGTDTQYF
-	-	TRBJ2-1	TRBV25-1	TGTGCCAGCAGTGAATCGCTCGGGGGCGGGAGCTCCTACAATGAGCAGTTCTTC	CASSESLGGGSSYNEQFF
few	-	TRBJ1-3	TRBV12-3/TRBV12-4	TGTGCCAGCAGCCCCGCATGGGTCCCCTCTGGAAACACCATATATTTT	CASSPAWVPSGNTIYF
-	TRBD1	TRBJ2-1	TRBV4-3	TGCGCCAGCAGCCAAGGGGCCAGGGGGCTCTATAATGAGCAGTTCTTC	CASSQGARGLYNEQFF
-	-	TRBJ2-1	TRBV7-9	TGTGCCAGCAGAAAGGGGGTGGCCCTCAATGAGCAGTTCTTC	CASRKGVALNEQFF
once	-	TRBJ1-2	TRBV12-5	TGTGCTAGTGTTACAGACCCTAACTATGGCTACACCTTC	CASVTDPNYGYTF
few	-	TRBJ2-4	TRBV11-2	TGTGCCAGCAGCTCGTACAGGGTGGGAAACATTCAGTACTTC	CASSSYRVGNIQYF
many	TRBD1	TRBJ2-1	TRBV7-2	TGTGCTAGCAGCTTGGACAGGGGTAATGAGCAGTTCTTC	CASSLDRGNEQFF
many	-	TRBJ1-2	TRBV7-2	TGTGCCAGCAGCCAGGACCGACTATACTACACCTTC	CASSQDRLYYTF
many	-	TRBJ2-5	TRBV7-2	TGTGCCAGCAGCTTACCAGATGCTCCGGCGGAGACCCAGTACTTC	CASSLPDAPAETQYF
-	TRBD2	TRBJ2-1	TRBV7-9	TGTGCCAGCAGCTTTCCAACAAATTTCCGGGAGGGCTACAATGAGCAGTTCTTC	CASSFPTNFREGYNEQFF
-	TRBD2	TRBJ2-1	TRBV5-6	TGTGCCAGCAGCTTGGTTGCGGGAGGGCCCTATGAGCAGTTCTTC	CASSLVAGGPYEQFF
-	-	TRBJ2-6	TRBV28	TGTGCCAGCAGCAAAACTAGAACTGGGGCCAACGTCCTGACTTTC	CASSKTRTGANVLTF
many	TRBD1	TRBJ1-1	TRBV6-1	TGTGCCAGCAGTGCCCGGGACAGGAACACTGAAGCTTTCTTT	CASSARDRNTEAFF
few	-	TRBJ1-3	TRBV5-1	TGCGCCAGCAGCTTGGGCTTCCAAAACACCATATATTTT	CASSLGFQNTIYF
few	-	TRBJ2-1	TRBV5-1	TGCGCCAGCAGCTTGGCAAATCTTGCCGGGGGCTCCTACAATGAGCAGTTCTTC	CASSLANLAGGSYNEQFF
-	-	TRBJ2-5	TRBV7-2	TGTGCCAGCAGCCGGACACAAGGGAAACAAGAGACCCAGTACTTC	CASSRTQGKQETQYF
-	-	TRBJ1-1	TRBV3-1	TGTGCCAGCAGCCAAGGAGCTCGGGGGGCGCAAGCTTTCTTT	CASSQGARGAQAFF
-	TRBD1	TRBJ2-5	TRBV5-1	TGCGCCAGCAGCCCCATGACAGGGGGAATCCAAGAGACCCAGTACTTC	CASSPMTGGIQETQYF
-	-	TRBJ2-2	TRBV11-2	TGTGCCAGCAGCCCCTGGGACGGGGAGCTGTTTTTT	CASSPWDGELFF
-	-	TRBJ2-7	TRBV7-3	TGTGCCAGCAGCTTATCACAGGACTACGAGCAGTACTTC	CASSLSQDYEQYF
-	TRBD1	TRBJ1-1	TRBV5-6	TGTGCCAGCAGCCATTGGACAGGGGGCCATATCACTGAAGCTTTCTTT	CASSHWTGGHITEAFF
many	-	TRBJ1-5	TRBV7-2	TGTGCCAGCAGCTTAGCGGGAGCTGGGGATCAGCCCCAGCATTTT	CASSLAGAGDQPQHF
-	-	TRBJ1-5	TRBV4-1	TGCGCCAGCAGCACACACTTGGGGAGCAATCAGCCCCAGCATTTT	CASSTHLGSNQPQHF
-	-	TRBJ2-2	TRBV7-9	TGTGCCAGCAGCTCACTCAGGAGCCGTCTCACCGGGGAGCTGTTTTTT	CASSSLRSRLTGELFF
many	TRBD2	TRBJ2-3	TRBV4-3	TGCGCCAGCAGCCAGCGGCCCAGGGTAGCGGGACCCCTCACAGATACGCAGTATTTT	CASSQRPRVAGPLTDTQYF
-	-	TRBJ2-2	TRBV6-6	TGTGCCAGCCGAGGGCTAGCGTTCACCGGGGAGCTGTTTTTT	CASRGLAFTGELFF
-	TRBD2	TRBJ2-3	TRBV15	TGTGCCACCAGCCCGGGACTAGCGGGAGTGACAGATACGCAGTATTTT	CATSPGLAGVTDTQYF
-	-	TRBJ1-3	TRBV2	TGTGCCAGCAGTGACTGGGGAAACACCATATATTTT	CASSDWGNTIYF
-	-	TRBJ1-1	TRBV5-8	TGTGCCAGCAGCTTTAGGCTGAGGAACACTGAAGCTTTCTTT	CASSFRLRNTEAFF
few	-	TRBJ2-5	TRBV5-1	TGCGCCAGCAGCTTGTTCGGAACTCAAGAGACCCAGTACTTC	CASSLFGTQETQYF
-	-	TRBJ1-5	TRBV30	TGTGCCTGGAGTGTACAGGGTGGTCAGCCCCAGCATTTT	CAWSVQGGQPQHF
many	-	TRBJ2-1	TRBV7-2	TGTGCCAGCAGCCTAACGAGGGTGGATGAGCAGTTCTTC	CASSLTRVDEQFF
few	TRBD1	TRBJ2-3	TRBV7-9	TGTGCCAGCAGCCCCGTCCGGAGGACAGGCATCACAGATACGCAGTATTTT	CASSPVRRTGITDTQYF
many	-	TRBJ1-2	TRBV10-3	TGTGCCATCAACATCGACAGGCATGGCTACACCTTC	CAINIDRHGYTF
many	-	TRBJ2-1	TRBV7-8	TGTGCCAGCAGCTTAGAGTCGTGGCGGGAAGGTTTCGGGAAGCAGTTCTTC	CASSLESWREGFGKQFF
-	TRBD1	TRBJ1-2	TRBV12-3/TRBV12-4	TGTGCCAGCAGAAAAGGACAGGTCGGGCTCCATGGCTACACCTTC	CASRKGQVGLHGYTF
once	-	TRBJ1-3	TRBV7-2	TGTGCCAGCAGCTCCTCCCACTCTGGAAACACCATATATTTT	CASSSSHSGNTIYF
-	-	TRBJ1-5	TRBV4-1	TGCGCCAGCAGCCAAGATCCAGATAGCAATCAGCCCCAGCATTTT	CASSQDPDSNQPQHF
-	-	TRBJ1-3	TRBV20-1	TGCAGTGCTAGAGTACAGGGATCAGGAAACACCATATATTTT	CSARVQGSGNTIYF
-	-	TRBJ1-5	TRBV20-1	TGCAGTGCAGTGAATTCTCGACAGAGTAATCAGCCCCAGCATTTT	CSAVNSRQSNQPQHF
many	TRBD2	TRBJ2-2	TRBV7-8	TGTGCCAGCAGCGCTAGCGGGAGGGCCGCCACCGGGGAGCTGTTTTTT	CASSASGRAATGELFF
-	-	TRBJ2-1	TRBV20-1	TGCAGTGCTAGAGCGGTAGCGACCGGCTCCTACAATGAGCAGTTCTTC	CSARAVATGSYNEQFF